Sequencing of this T cell receptor beta chain was carried out in a study of regulatory T cells in long-lasting Graves disease. Arm-PCR of CDR3 regions and iRepertoire HTBI primers were the basis on which TCR beta libraries were built. One entry per CDR3 protein results from TCRdb running MiXCR on the multiplex PCR reads. The table has a few hundred thousand distinct CDR3 sequences, less than 30% seen once. Sample time point: persistent/refractory GD, antithyroid drugs over 5 years with positive TRAb. The TCR library used RNA extracted from PBMCs. The CDR3 spans 15 residues. The V gene's germline CDR1 is DFQATT and CDR2 SNEGSKA (reference sequence). This clonotype was counted a few times. At one end the junction does not follow the germline gene, possibly because of a read error.

The rearrangement joins TRBV20-1 to TRBJ2-2; either TRBD1 or TRBD2 may supply D (5 bases each). The receptor was isolated from a woman in her forties with Graves disease. The source was peripheral blood mononuclear cells (PBMCs), collected when the disease was refractory, from a patient treated with antithyroid drugs. The DNA of the CDR3 is TGCAGTGCCAGAGGGACCCCCGCGAACACCGGGGAGCTGTTTTTT. It codes for CSARGTPANTGELFF.